This T cell receptor (beta chain) emerged from a study of tumor-infiltrating lymphocytes in primary liver carcinoma. Study information: All lesions had stage T1-T3 N0M0 and roughly 4 to 11 cm widths.

The authors made TCR beta cDNA from approximately 490 ng total RNA with a constant-region primer. Sequencing libraries for TCR beta derived from three nested multiplex PCR rounds that used slightly modified ARM-PCR. The opening two PCR rounds, about 10 cycles each, paired TRBV1-TRBV30 forward primers with a C-beta reverse primer. TCRdb re-derived calls from the multiplex PCR reads in MiXCR, one entry per CDR3 protein. The sample lists tens of thousands of distinct CDR3 sequences, approximately 74% seen once, with roughly 25% in the top ten. CDR1 is SQVTM and CDR2 is ANQGSEA in the germline V gene. The CDR3 length is 11 residues. Taking 20-30 mg of unsorted bulk tissue, the authors co-extracted RNA and DNA. Primary liver carcinoma in the patients was surgically resected. Note on this clonotype: The target antigen is unknown. The junction and the germline gene differ at one end; a read error may be behind it.

Whole-study findings and limits: Roughly 7-25% of top clones, and no more, occurred in all five tumor regions.

This sequence originates from a man in his forties with primary liver carcinoma and hepatitis B virus infection. The V gene is TRBV29-1, the J gene TRBJ2-2; D not resolved. Input material: liver tumor tissue from sampling region 4. This sample's subset: tumor region T4, right-lateral pole. CDR3 sequence (DNA): TGCAGCGTAGTGAACATCGGGGAGCTGTTTTTT. Its translation: CSVVNIGELFF.